This TCR beta chain emerged from a study of Ad26.COV2.S vaccination and SARS-CoV-2 variants. Study-wide results and caveats: Once vaccination had occurred, spike-specific CD8+ and CD4+ T cell responses reportedly showed substantial breadth. Spike-specific TCR breadth in vaccine recipients exceeded that seen in placebo recipients. Across vaccine and placebo recipients, the breadth of non-spike TCRs was similar.

In regard to this clone: As yet, its antigen is unknown.

TCRdb's copy holds only in-frame clones and misses some; the assay was immunoSEQ multiplex PCR. Among 46,000 or so clones listed, roughly four fifths were seen once. V was cut by 3 bases and J by 1 base, with 10 bases left in between. Germline CDR1 is DFQATT and CDR2 is SNEGSKA (reference sequence). This CDR3 spans 13 amino acids. V gene TRBV20-1 combines with J gene TRBJ2-7; D assignment may be TRBD1 or TRBD2 (5 bases each). Sequenced here: peripheral blood, sampled after recovery from COVID-19. This receptor was obtained from a human donor who had recovered from COVID-19. CDR3 DNA: TGCAGTGCTAGTAACAGGAGGTCCTACGAGCAGTACTTC. Translating it yields CSASNRRSYEQYF.